Sequencing of this T cell receptor beta chain was carried out in a study of shared clonotypes between healthy human individuals. Naive CD8 cells comprised CD45RO-negative, CCR7-positively selected cells, excluding terminally differentiated effector memory CD45RA+ cells. There were only Caucasian adults among the donors, and all lived in Nashville, Tennessee. The CDR3 extends over 15 amino acids. Germline V gene data show CDR1 as SGHRS and CDR2 as YFSETQ. Between the trimmed V and J ends, which lost 6 bases and 3 bases, there was a span of 17 bases. Here immunoSEQ multiplex PCR was the method, and the copy in TCRdb shows in-frame clones only, minus some. The sample lists under 2,000,000 clones; approximately 94% were seen once.

This sequence joins TRBV5-1 and TRBJ2-3; D tentatively fits TRBD1 or TRBD2 (6 bases each). Sequencing used naive CD8+ T cells sorted from blood. This TCR was recovered from a man aged 18 to 35 in good health. The CDR3 nucleotides are TGCGCCAGCACCCCCATTTCGGGGGCTACAGATACGCAGTATTTT. It yields the protein CASTPISGATDTQYF. Combining the CDR3 with reference TRBV5-1 and TRBJ2-3 gives the whole variable domain KAGVTQTPRYLIKTRGQQVTLSCSPISGHRSVSWYQQTPGQGLQFLFEYFSETQRNKGNFPGRFSGRQFSNSRSEMNVSTLELGDSALYLCASTPISGATDTQYFGPGTRLTVL.